The source of this T cell receptor beta chain is a study of shared clonotypes between healthy human individuals. Background on the study: Three plates each covered CD4 naive and memory; CD8 naive two, CD8 memory one.

This CDR3 spans 17 amino acids. Germline V gene data show CDR1 as MGHRA and CDR2 as YSYEKL. The J segment lost 1 base and the V segment lost 1 base, leaving 5 bases of the junction unmatched. It was at deep level that the assay was run. Here immunoSEQ multiplex PCR was the method, and the copy in TCRdb shows in-frame clones only, minus some. The table includes about 2.4 million clones, roughly 93% detected once. The sequence was obtained from a young man in good health. Some clones in this sample may be carry-over from other donors' samples. Sequencing was carried out using naive CD4+ T cells from PBMCs. The subset denotes: CD45RA+ positively selected. V usage is TRBV4-1 and J usage is TRBJ1-5, with 9 bases that match TRBD1. DNA for the CDR3: TGCGCCAGCAGCCAAGGGGACAGGGTCGGGAGCAATCAGCCCCAGCATTTT. Encoded protein: CASSQGDRVGSNQPQHF.